Below, 20 T cell receptor beta chains from the same sample are listed, as sequenced in a study of blood T cells in healthy people across ages. A second PCR, run for roughly 6 to 11 cycles, used a sample-barcoded 5' primer plus a J-beta primer mix. One entry per CDR3 protein, called by TCRdb with MiXCR from the 5' RACE reads. The data show fewer than 800,000 distinct CDR3 sequences, roughly 49% seen once. Sequencing was carried out using blood. These receptors were collected from a woman aged 55-69 years in good health.

The rearrangement links TRBV7-2 to TRBJ2-1; D is possibly TRBD1 or TRBD2 (5 bases each). V shed 0 bases and J shed 0 bases, with 9 bases lying between them. The CDR3 sequence is 16 residues long. Germline values: CDR1 SGHTA, CDR2 FQGNSA. CDR3 sequence (DNA): TGTGCCAGCAGCTTAGCGGGGGAGTACTCCTACAATGAGCAGTTCTTC. This sequence encodes CASSLAGEYSYNEQFF.

This chain connects TRBV5-1 to TRBJ2-2; 7 nucleotides agree with TRBD1. The CDR3 loop spans 15 amino acids. Germline loops: CDR1 SGHRS, CDR2 YFSETQ. V gave up 3 bases and J gave up 4 bases; unmatched junction bases: 6. The CDR3 region is CASSWGQSFTGELFF. CDR3 in DNA: TGCGCCAGCAGCTGGGGACAGAGTTTCACCGGGGAGCTGTTTTTT.

The table lists this clonotype with many counts. The chain's CDR3 is CASSFDGGRAANEQFF. The CDR3 DNA sequence: TGTGCCAGCAGTTTCGATGGCGGGAGGGCCGCAAATGAGCAGTTCTTC. This chain uses TRBV12-3 or TRBV12-4 with TRBJ2-1; 9 bases are a match to TRBD2. V shed 3 bases and J 7 bases; nucleotides not matched to a gene: 10. There are 16 residues in the CDR3.

As DNA, the CDR3 is TGCGCCAGCAGCTTGGCGCAGGGGAGGAACACCGGGGAGCTGTTTTTT. It translates to CASSLAQGRNTGELFF. This chain uses TRBV5-1 with TRBJ2-2; D possibly corresponds to TRBD1 (6 bases). CDR1 and CDR2 from the germline V gene are SGHRS and YFSETQ. Trimming cost V 0 bases and J 1 base, with 10 bases left between them. This CDR3 contains 16 residues.

This chain uses TRBV7-9 with TRBJ2-7, with TRBD1 identical over 7 bases. Germline values: CDR1 SEHNR, CDR2 FQNEAQ (reference sequence). The CDR3 spans 16 residues. V dropped 4 bases and J dropped 3; count of bases not matched to a gene: 12. CDR3 amino acids: CASSSGQDGIDYEQYF. CDR3 in DNA: TGTGCCAGCAGCTCAGGACAGGACGGGATCGACTACGAGCAGTACTTC.

V usage is TRBV6-2 or TRBV6-3 and J usage is TRBJ2-2; the D gene is possibly TRBD2 (5 bases). This CDR3 spans 14 amino acids. With 9 bases removed from V and 4 bases from J, the gap between germline ends came to 15 bases. Germline lookup yields CDR1 MNHEY and CDR2 SVGEGT. In DNA form, the CDR3 reads TGTGCCAGTATTACTCGCCGGGGCACCGGGGAGCTGTTTTTT. It is translated as CASITRRGTGELFF.

The V and J genes are TRBV18 and TRBJ2-5; D assignment may be TRBD1 or TRBD2 (5 bases each). The CDR3 extends over 15 amino acids. Germline CDR1 is KGHSH and CDR2 is LQKENI. Trimming took off 2 bases at V and 1 base at J, with 11 bases between the two ends. Written as DNA, the CDR3 is TGTGCCAGCTCACCAATCCGGGGCCTCCAAGAGACCCAGTACTTC. This gives the protein CASSPIRGLQETQYF.

This clonotype was seen more than once but under ten times. The gene calls are TRBV10-3 and TRBJ2-3; 10 bases are a match to TRBD2. Germline V CDR1 and CDR2: ENHRY, SYGVKD. After removal of 8 bases from V and 4 bases from J, the junction contained 12 bases not matched to a gene. CDR3 length: 16 residues. For the CDR3, the DNA is TGTGCCATCGCTGACGTGGCTAGCGGGAGTCCAGATACGCAGTATTTT. Encoded protein: CAIADVASGSPDTQYF.

This clonotype was picked up a small number of times. The chain recombines TRBV6-2 or TRBV6-3 with TRBJ2-1; D is unresolved. Germline V gene lookup returns CDR1 MNHEY and CDR2 SVGEGT. Trimming took off 5 bases at V and 3 bases at J, with 8 bases between the two ends. The CDR3 has 13 amino acids. The CDR3 is CASSRWVYNEQFF. The CDR3 DNA follows: TGTGCCAGCAGTCGATGGGTCTACAATGAGCAGTTCTTC.

This sequence joins TRBV27 and TRBJ2-2; 8 bases line up with TRBD2. Trimming cost V 2 bases and J 4 bases; bases outside gene matches: 6. CDR3 length equals 16 residues. Germline V gene sequence: CDR1 MNHEY, CDR2 SMNVEV (reference sequence). CDR3 DNA: TGTGCCAGCAGTTTAGTACTAGCGGAGGGCACCGGGGAGCTGTTTTTT. Protein sequence: CASSLVLAEGTGELFF.

The chain is built from TRBV3-1 and TRBJ2-5, with unresolved D. Germline V gives CDR1 LGHDT, CDR2 YNNKEL (reference sequence). The V end lost 2 bases, the J end lost 6 bases, and 13 bases lay between the germline ends. CDR3 size: 14 residues. CDR3 in amino acids: CASSQPPDIKTQYF. The CDR3 nucleotides are TGTGCCAGCAGCCAACCGCCAGATATAAAGACCCAGTACTTC.

This clonotype was observed once. Since a much larger clone is just one base distant, this may be a read error. V is TRBV6-6 and J is TRBJ2-7; D might be TRBD2 (5 bases). The CDR3 runs 15 residues. V lost 4 bases, J lost 7 bases, and 20 bases lay in between. CDR1 and CDR2 from the germline V gene are MNHNY and SVGAGI (reference sequence). Here the CDR3 DNA reads TGTGCCAGCAGTTTCGACCCCAGATACTCGGGGGAGCAGTACTTC. Translating gives CASSFDPRYSGEQYF.

Only one count was recorded for this clonotype. V is TRBV28 and J is TRBJ1-5; D uncertain. Looked up from germline, CDR1 is MDHEN and CDR2 is SYDVKM. Trimming took 2 bases from V and 11 from J, leaving 10 bases between them. CDR3 length: 12 residues. The CDR3 bases are TGTGCCAGCAGTTTACCCTCTGGGGCCCAGCATTTT. Encoded protein: CASSLPSGAQHF.

This clonotype was recorded a few times. This chain uses TRBV20-1 with TRBJ2-1; TRBD2 aligns across 7 bases. J gave up 5 bases and V 4 bases, and 11 bases lay outside the gene matches. CDR1 and CDR2 (germline): DFQATT, SNEGSKA (reference sequence). The CDR3 contains 15 residues. CDR3 residues: CSATGPKRGNNEQFF. The DNA of the CDR3 is TGCAGTGCTACGGGACCGAAGCGGGGCAACAATGAGCAGTTCTTC.

The chain joins TRBV7-2 to TRBJ2-2, with D tentatively TRBD1 (7 bases). Germline CDR1 SGHTA, CDR2 FQGNSA. The CDR3 has 15 residues. V lost 5 bases and J lost 1, with 11 bases in between. The CDR3 DNA reads TGTGCCAGCAGCATCCAGGGGGGGAACACCGGGGAGCTGTTTTTT. Its protein product is CASSIQGGNTGELFF.

This clonotype was seen more than once but under ten times. This chain links TRBV14 with TRBJ1-6; maybe TRBD1 (5 bases). Germline values: CDR1 SGHDN, CDR2 FVKESK. The V end lost 1 base, the J end lost 7 bases, and 20 bases lay between the germline ends. This CDR3 is built from 18 residues. The CDR3 spells CASSQGARPGRTNSPLHF. The DNA of the CDR3 is TGTGCCAGCAGCCAAGGTGCTCGTCCGGGACGGACGAATTCACCCCTCCACTTT.

The J gene is TRBJ2-5, the V gene TRBV18; the match to TRBD2 covers 7 bases. The CDR3 is 14 amino acids. Germline CDR1 KGHSH, CDR2 LQKENI. J was trimmed by 3 bases and V by 6 bases; bases with no gene match: 7. CDR3 loop: CASSLNRGEETQYF. DNA for the CDR3: TGTGCCAGCTCCCTCAATCGGGGGGAAGAGACCCAGTACTTC.

The V call is TRBV3-1, the J call TRBJ2-3; D may be TRBD1 (5 bases). The CDR3 is 16 residues long. Germline loops: CDR1 LGHDT, CDR2 YNNKEL (reference sequence). With 1 base removed from V and 1 base from J, the gap between germline ends came to 12 bases. The CDR3 nucleotides are TGTGCCAGCAGCCAAGGGGGCTCAACCCGCACAGATACGCAGTATTTT. Translated, it gives CASSQGGSTRTDTQYF.

The chain links TRBV12-3 or TRBV12-4 to TRBJ2-7, with D maybe TRBD1 (6 bases). V was shortened by 6 bases and J by 3 bases, with 15 bases between the two germline ends. The CDR3 has 14 amino acids. CDR3 loop: CASSYRDKIYEQYF. CDR3 DNA sequence: TGTGCCAGCAGCTATAGGGACAAGATCTACGAGCAGTACTTC.

This clonotype was observed a handful of times. The chain employs TRBV7-9 and TRBJ2-1, with 7 bases aligning to TRBD1. V was pared by 5 bases and J by 3 bases, with 7 bases of the junction left unmatched. This CDR3 is 15 amino acids long. Germline assignment: CDR1 SEHNR and CDR2 FQNEAQ (reference sequence). The CDR3 is CASSPRDSRYNEQFF. The CDR3 region has the DNA TGTGCCAGCAGCCCCCGGGACAGCCGCTACAATGAGCAGTTCTTC.